Here is one TCR beta chain with its context. Its antigen remains unknown. The entry originates in a study of early T cells in non-severe SARS-CoV-2 infection. Study-level information: Sequencing used unsorted whole-blood bulk RNA, so chains lack pairing.

Individual cDNA molecules received unique molecular identifiers during library preparation. MiXCR, run by TCRdb on the 5' RACE reads, gives a single entry per CDR3 protein. The sample shows about 42,000 distinct CDR3 sequences, roughly 7.1% of them seen only once. This CDR3 has 13 residues. Germline CDR1 LGHNA, CDR2 YSLEER. V dropped 2 bases and J dropped 6 bases, with 7 bases sitting between them. Regarding the study as a whole: VDJdb-based matching was biased toward anti-spike CD8 responses and missed private and CD4 specificities.

The sequence came from an adult who was a healthcare worker with PCR-confirmed SARS-CoV-2 infection or an uninfected control (not recorded which). Sample: whole blood. The chain is built from TRBV4-3 and TRBJ2-2; D not resolved. The CDR3 coding sequence is TGCGCCAGCAGCCAAAATATCCCCGGGGAGCTGTTTTTT. As protein: CASSQNIPGELFF.